One sample yielded the 18 T cell receptor beta chains listed below, sequenced in a study of T cell responses to AZD1222 COVID-19 vaccine listed by TCRdb under 2021. To prepare the library, the immunoSEQ multiplex PCR assay was applied. Sourced from immuneACCESS, this table was stored by TCRdb with only in-frame sequences that have V and J called. A share of the clones is absent; for the studies checked, an unresolved V gene accounts for under half, and the remainder has no known explanation. The sample profile shows about 100,000 clones; 85% to 90% of them were found once. Clones ranked in the top ten supply approximately 1.3% of the sample. The time point label here, explained by the study, means: baseline before first vaccination. This specimen was peripheral blood, taken on day 0 of AZD1222 vaccination. The receptors shown here come from an adult in good health.

This sequence joins TRBV6-2 or TRBV6-3 and TRBJ1-5, with D hard to call. This CDR3 is 12 amino acids long. The V and J ends lost 5 bases and 6 bases respectively, with 8 bases between them. Germline V lookup: CDR1 MNHEY, CDR2 SVGEGT. The chain's CDR3 is CASSPPGQPQHF. For the CDR3, the DNA is TGTGCCAGCAGTCCACCCGGTCAGCCCCAGCATTTT.

This rearrangement joins TRBV28 to TRBJ2-1, with TRBD2 matching 14 bases. V shed 1 base, J shed 6 bases, and the junction held 5 bases outside the gene matches. CDR1 MDHEN and CDR2 SYDVKM come from the germline V gene. The CDR3 contains 17 residues. The CDR3 is CASSLFRLAGGPNEQFF. CDR3 nucleotide sequence: TGTGCCAGCAGTTTATTTCGACTAGCGGGAGGGCCCAATGAGCAGTTCTTC.

The V and J genes are TRBV28 and TRBJ1-5; tentative D call: TRBD1 (6 bases). The CDR3 sequence is 16 residues long. Looked up from germline, CDR1 is MDHEN and CDR2 is SYDVKM. Trimming shortened V by 5 bases and J by 6 bases, and 20 bases separated the two germline ends. DNA for the CDR3: TGTGCCAGCAGTAGGAGCGGGACACTCGGAGGTCAGCCCCAGCATTTT. Its protein product is CASSRSGTLGGQPQHF.

The rearrangement joins TRBV7-3 to TRBJ1-1, with D unresolved. The germline V gene has CDR1 SGHTA and CDR2 FQGTGA. The CDR3 has 14 residues. V lost 2 bases, J lost 0 bases, and 7 bases lay in between. CDR3 region: CASSLDFMNTEAFF. CDR3 sequence (DNA): TGTGCCAGCAGCTTAGACTTTATGAACACTGAAGCTTTCTTT.

V and J are TRBV24-1 and TRBJ2-1; 11 bases align to TRBD2. Germline V gene sequence: CDR1 KGHDR, CDR2 SFDVKD. The CDR3 runs 15 residues. Trimming took 6 bases from V and 3 from J; bases not matched to a gene: 3. Here the CDR3 reads CATSQTSGSYNEQFF. For the CDR3, the DNA is TGTGCCACCAGTCAAACTAGCGGGAGCTACAATGAGCAGTTCTTC.

This clone appeared once. V gene TRBV5-4 combines with J gene TRBJ1-2; maybe TRBD1 (5 bases). Germline CDR1 and CDR2: SGHNT and YYREEE (reference sequence). Trimming took 3 bases from V and 4 from J, leaving 19 bases between them. The CDR3 is made up of 16 amino acids. The CDR3 DNA is TGTGCCAGCAGCTCCCCACCCTACGACAGTTTCTATGGCTACACCTTC. Amino acids: CASSSPPYDSFYGYTF. The whole variable domain, remainder taken from reference TRBV5-4 and TRBJ1-2, is ETGVTQSPTHLIKTRGQQVTLRCSSQSGHNTVSWYQQALGQGPQFIFQYYREEENGRGNFPPRFSGLQFPNYSSELNVNALELDDSALYLCASSSPPYDSFYGYTFGSGTRLTVV.

The rearrangement links TRBV7-3 to TRBJ1-6; 7 positions match TRBD1. The CDR3 spans 14 residues. Germline-derived CDR1 and CDR2 are SGHTA and FQGTGA. V trimming: 5 bases; J trimming: 6 bases; junction bases outside the gene matches: 4. The CDR3 coding sequence is TGTGCCAGCAGCCCCGGGACAGCTAATTCACCCCTCCACTTT. Amino acids: CASSPGTANSPLHF.

The chain has TRBV7-9 and TRBJ1-1; maybe TRBD1 (5 bases). The CDR3 is 15 amino acids. Trimming stripped 5 bases from V and 1 base from J, with 14 bases between. The germline CDR1 and CDR2 sequences are SEHNR and FQNEAQ (reference sequence). The CDR3, as DNA: TGTGCCAGCAGCACCCACCTCCAGGGGAACACTGAAGCTTTCTTT. Translated: CASSTHLQGNTEAFF.

V and J are TRBV5-1 and TRBJ2-5; no firm D call. Germline V gene data show CDR1 as SGHRS and CDR2 as YFSETQ. The CDR3 is 16 residues long. The V gene lost 1 base and the J gene lost 5 bases, with 18 bases spanning the gap. The CDR3 bases are TGCGCCAGCAGCTTGTTCACTGGGGAAGCCCCCGAGACCCAGTACTTC. This gives the protein CASSLFTGEAPETQYF.

The chain uses TRBV9 and TRBJ2-1, with D possibly TRBD2 on 6 matching bases. Trimming shortened V by 3 bases and J by 5 bases, and 18 bases separated the two germline ends. This CDR3 has 16 amino acids. Germline values: CDR1 SGDLS, CDR2 YYNGEE. This CDR3 is CASSGLSGKPNNEQFF. In nucleotides, the CDR3 is TGTGCCAGCAGCGGTCTTAGCGGCAAGCCGAACAATGAGCAGTTCTTC.

As to this clone: A read error may account for a junction end that differs from germline. The chain couples TRBV9 to TRBJ1-1; weak D call: TRBD1 (6 bases). Germline lookup yields CDR1 SGDLS and CDR2 YYNGEE. This CDR3 spans 14 amino acids. CDR3 sequence (DNA): TGTGCCAGCAGCGGAGCAGGACAGAACACTGAGGCTTTCTTT. It is translated as CASSGAGQNTEAFF. Looking up the rest from reference TRBV9 and TRBJ1-1 gives the full variable domain: DSGVTQTPKHLITATGQRVTLRCSPRSGDLSVYWYQQSLDQGLQFLIQYYNGEERAKGNILERFSAQQFPDLHSELNLSSLELGDSALYFCASSGAGQNTEAFFGQGTRLTVV.

This chain connects TRBV25-1 to TRBJ1-1; possibly TRBD1 for D (6 bases). The CDR3 extends over 13 amino acids. CDR1 is MGHDK, CDR2 SYGVNS, per germline. The germline V and J ends were trimmed by 2 bases and 6 bases, with 10 bases remaining between them. Here the CDR3 DNA reads TGTGCCAGCAGTGAAAGGTCAGGGGCTGAAGCTTTCTTT. Translating gives CASSERSGAEAFF.

This chain uses TRBV5-1 with TRBJ1-2; 9 bases agree with TRBD1. This CDR3 spans 15 amino acids. J was trimmed by 4 bases and V by 0 bases; bases with no gene match: 4. The germline gives CDR1 SGHRS, CDR2 YFSETQ. This chain's CDR3 is CASSLDGTGPYGYTF. The CDR3 region has the DNA TGCGCCAGCAGCTTGGACGGGACAGGGCCCTATGGCTACACCTTC.

J is TRBJ1-4 and V is TRBV7-2; the match to TRBD1 covers 9 bases. Unmatched junction bases numbered 13, after V lost 9 bases and J lost 8 bases. This CDR3 has 15 residues. Germline V gives CDR1 SGHTA, CDR2 FQGNSA. DNA for the CDR3: TGTGCCAGTGCCGGGACAGGGCTCGGGGGGGAAAAACTGTTTTTT. This gives the protein CASAGTGLGGEKLFF.

The chain recombines TRBV3-1 (or the pseudogene TRBV3-2) with TRBJ2-1; TRBD1 is a possible D gene (5 bases). V lost 4 bases to trimming and J lost 8 bases, with 21 bases between them. Germline CDR1 reads LGHDT; CDR2 reads YNNKEL (reference sequence). The CDR3 has 16 residues. The CDR3 DNA is TGTGCCAGCAGCCCCCTGATTGGCGTAAGGGGTGATGAGCAGTTCTTC. The encoded protein is CASSPLIGVRGDEQFF.

The chain combines TRBV7-2 with TRBJ2-3; no firm D call. CDR3 length: 14 amino acids. The germline V gene encodes CDR1 SGHTA and CDR2 FQGNSA. Trimming removed 1 base from V and 2 bases from J, with 7 bases in between. CDR3 residues: CASSLVRLTDTQYF. The CDR3 nucleotides are TGTGCCAGCAGCTTAGTTCGTCTCACAGATACGCAGTATTTT.

The rearrangement uses TRBV27 and TRBJ2-1; 9 bases are a match to TRBD2. The CDR3 is 15 amino acids. Germline V CDR1 and CDR2: MNHEY, SMNVEV (reference sequence). Losses at the gene ends were 8 bases for V and 9 bases for J; bases not matched to a gene: 14. CDR3 in DNA: TGTGCCAGCGGTATAGCGGGAGTGGTTCTTGGTGAGCAGTTCTTC. Translation: CASGIAGVVLGEQFF.

V and J are TRBV19 and TRBJ1-2; D is unresolved. Germline assignment: CDR1 LNHDA and CDR2 SQIVND (reference sequence). V was pared by 6 bases and J by 0 bases, with 14 bases between. CDR3 length: 15 amino acids. CDR3 nucleotides: TGTGCCAGTAGCCCGGACCGAGAATCTAACTATGGCTACACCTTC. Protein product: CASSPDRESNYGYTF.